The rows below give T cell receptor beta chains drawn from one sample of a study of T cell responses to AZD1222 COVID-19 vaccine. Clones were sequenced by immunoSEQ multiplex PCR, and TCRdb holds only the in-frame ones, with some missing. The sample lists roughly 70,000 clones; 87% were seen once. The specimen comprised peripheral blood, sampled on day 0 of AZD1222 vaccination. The origin of the receptors is an adult in good health. CDR3s include the opening cysteine and the closing phenylalanine or tryptophan. The D gene is left open where the match is weak. Some rows mark clone size as missing; the rest say once, few, many or name a class of expanded clone.

v_call	clone_size	j_call	d_call	cdr3_nt	cdr3_aa
TRBV5-4	-	TRBJ1-4	TRBD1	TGTGCCAGCAGCCTCGGACAGGGCCTTAATGAAAAACTGTTTTTT	CASSLGQGLNEKLFF
TRBV5-1	-	TRBJ2-7	-	TGCGCCAGCAGCTCGAGGGACAGCGGGAACGAGCAGTACTTC	CASSSRDSGNEQYF
TRBV2	-	TRBJ2-3	TRBD2	TGTGCCAGCAGCGAAAAGCCTAGCGGGAGTTTTATGGGGGGTAGCACAGATACGCAGTATTTT	CASSEKPSGSFMGGSTDTQYF
TRBV30	-	TRBJ1-2	-	TGTGCCTGGACCCCGGGAGGGCATGATAACTATGGCTACACCTTC	CAWTPGGHDNYGYTF
TRBV25-1	-	TRBJ1-4	TRBD1	TGTGCCAGCCGCCGGACAGACAGGGTTGGCGAAAAACTGTTTTTT	CASRRTDRVGEKLFF
TRBV2	many	TRBJ1-1	-	TGTGCCAGCAGTGTCGAAAGGAGTATAAACACTGAAGCTTTCTTT	CASSVERSINTEAFF
TRBV28	-	TRBJ2-7	TRBD1	TGTGCCAGCAGTTTATTGGTCGGGACAGGGAGTCGCGAGCAGTACTTC	CASSLLVGTGSREQYF
TRBV5-1	-	TRBJ2-1	-	TGCGCCAGCAGCTTGGCTGCCAACAATGAGCAGTTCTTC	CASSLAANNEQFF
TRBV11-2	-	TRBJ2-5	-	TGTGCCAGCAGCCCCGGCAGCCAAGAGACCCAGTACTTC	CASSPGSQETQYF
TRBV5-8	-	TRBJ2-2	-	TGTGCCAGCAGCACCCCGGAGCAGCCGTGGACCGGGGAGCTGTTTTTT	CASSTPEQPWTGELFF
TRBV11-2	-	TRBJ2-3	-	TGTGCCAGCATGAGCGGCACAGATACGCAGTATTTT	CASMSGTDTQYF
TRBV4-1	once	TRBJ2-5	-	TGCGCCAGCAGCCCTCCTGGATCCGCGGGAGAGACCCAGTACTTC	CASSPPGSAGETQYF
TRBV11-1	few	TRBJ1-1	-	TGTGCCAGCAGCTTAGTCCGAGGGGAGCTGAACACTGAAGCTTTCTTT	CASSLVRGELNTEAFF
TRBV6-4	-	TRBJ1-6	-	TGTGCCAGCAGAACCGATAGCTCCTATAATTCACCCCTCCACTTT	CASRTDSSYNSPLHF
TRBV7-2	few	TRBJ1-6	TRBD1	TGTGCCAGCAGCGGCCGGGACAGGGTCGGTTCACCCCTCCACTTT	CASSGRDRVGSPLHF
TRBV21-1	-	TRBJ2-7	-	TGTGCCAGCAGCAAAGACCGAAGGGGGCTTTACGAGCAGTACTTC	CASSKDRRGLYEQYF
TRBV25-1	-	TRBJ1-6	-	TGTGCCAGCAGAGCCCAGACAGGCAATAATTCACCCCTCCACTTT	CASRAQTGNNSPLHF
TRBV28	-	TRBJ2-5	-	TGTGCCAGCAGTTTGGGGCGAGGGGCCCTCCAAGAGACCCAGTACTTC	CASSLGRGALQETQYF